Given below is one TCR beta chain in context. The antigen is unknown. Sequencing was performed with immunoSEQ multiplex PCR; in TCRdb, only in-frame clones are kept and a portion is missing. The data contain about 680,000 clones, 89% of them singletons. This sample is part of a study of Ad26.COV2.S vaccination and SARS-CoV-2 variants. Study background: Donor joined the COV1001 Ad26.COV2.S trial arm. The authors gave Ad26.COV2.S intramuscularly, either once or twice 56 days apart. General study results and limits: Greater spike-specific TCR breadth was seen in vaccine recipients than in placebo recipients.

Regarding treatment: around 19 received Ad26.COV2.S at low or high dose, single or two shots; five or six received placebo; per-sample allocation not given. Day 63 after the first vaccine or placebo injection was the time point for sampling. The vaccine antigen was prefusion-stabilized Wuhan SARS-CoV-2 spike. Germline CDR1 and CDR2: MNHNS and SASEGT. Trimming cost V 2 bases and J 6 bases, with 10 bases left between them. This CDR3 has 14 residues. The chain couples TRBV6-1 to TRBJ2-2, with D tentatively TRBD2 (5 bases). The sequenced sample was peripheral blood, obtained in a trial of Ad26.COV2.S vaccine versus placebo. The receptor comes from a person aged 18-65 years who received the Ad26.COV2.S COVID-19 vaccine or a placebo. The CDR3 here is CASSEHPSPGELFF. The CDR3 DNA reads TGTGCCAGCAGTGAACACCCTAGCCCCGGGGAGCTGTTTTTT.